This T cell receptor (beta chain) is drawn from a study of post-analysis software for immune sequencing data. Study context: The study covered relapsing-remitting, secondary progressive and progressive-relapsing courses of multiple sclerosis. Study-wide results and limits: Significantly lower normalized Chao1 diversity was seen in multiple sclerosis patients than in controls. Five TRBV segments were more frequent in patients than controls; TRBV5-6, TRBV5-1 and TRBV20-1 belonged to this group.

The germline V gene encodes CDR1 SGHTA and CDR2 FQGNSA. The V and J ends lost 5 bases and 4 bases respectively, with 11 bases between them. The CDR3 covers 13 residues. Included in the TCR beta cDNA libraries were unique molecular identifiers. TCRdb analysed the PCR reads with MiXCR anew, one entry per CDR3 protein. The table includes roughly 540,000 distinct CDR3 sequences, 34% detected once. A remark on this clonotype: Its target is not known.

The sequence was collected from a girl aged 2-17 years with multiple sclerosis. Sequenced input: blood. This chain links TRBV7-2 with TRBJ1-2; D ambiguous. The CDR3 DNA is TGTGCCAGCAGCCGTCGAGGAGTCTATGGCTACACCTTC. This encodes CASSRRGVYGYTF.